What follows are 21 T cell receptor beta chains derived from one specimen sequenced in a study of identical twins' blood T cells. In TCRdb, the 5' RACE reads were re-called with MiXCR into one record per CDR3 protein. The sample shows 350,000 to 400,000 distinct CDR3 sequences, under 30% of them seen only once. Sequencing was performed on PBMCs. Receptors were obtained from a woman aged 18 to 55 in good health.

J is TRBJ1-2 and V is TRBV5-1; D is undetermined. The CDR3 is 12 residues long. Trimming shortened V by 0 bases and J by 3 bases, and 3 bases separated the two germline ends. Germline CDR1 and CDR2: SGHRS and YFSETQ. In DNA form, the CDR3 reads TGCGCCAGCAGCTTGGGACACTATGGCTACACCTTC. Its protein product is CASSLGHYGYTF.

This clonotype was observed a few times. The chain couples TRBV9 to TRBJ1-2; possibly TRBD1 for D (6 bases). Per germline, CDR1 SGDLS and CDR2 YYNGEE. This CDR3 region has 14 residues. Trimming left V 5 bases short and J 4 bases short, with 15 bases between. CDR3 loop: CASSDPGHTYGYTF. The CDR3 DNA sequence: TGTGCCAGCAGTGATCCGGGACATACCTATGGCTACACCTTC.

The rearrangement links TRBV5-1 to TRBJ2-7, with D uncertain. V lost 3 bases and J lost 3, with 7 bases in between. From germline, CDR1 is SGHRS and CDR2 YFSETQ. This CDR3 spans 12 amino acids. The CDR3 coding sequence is TGCGCCAGCAGCTATGACCTCTACGAGCAGTACTTC. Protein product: CASSYDLYEQYF.

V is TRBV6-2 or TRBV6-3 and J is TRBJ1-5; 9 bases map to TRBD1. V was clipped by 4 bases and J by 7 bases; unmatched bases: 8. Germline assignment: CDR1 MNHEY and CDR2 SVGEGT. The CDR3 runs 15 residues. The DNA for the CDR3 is TGTGCCAGCAGTTGCAGGGGACAGGGAGGACAGCCCCAGCATTTT. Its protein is CASSCRGQGGQPQHF.

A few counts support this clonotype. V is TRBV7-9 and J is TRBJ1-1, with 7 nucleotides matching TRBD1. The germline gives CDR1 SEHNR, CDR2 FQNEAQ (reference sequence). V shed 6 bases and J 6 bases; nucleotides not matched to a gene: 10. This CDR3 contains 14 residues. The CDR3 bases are TGTGCCAGCAGTTCCCCGGGACAGACCTCTGAAGCTTTCTTT. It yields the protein CASSSPGQTSEAFF.

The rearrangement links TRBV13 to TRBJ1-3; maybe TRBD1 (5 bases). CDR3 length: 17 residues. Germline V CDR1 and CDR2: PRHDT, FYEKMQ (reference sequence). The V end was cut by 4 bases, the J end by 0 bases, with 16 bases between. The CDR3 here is CASSYDIGASSGNTIYF. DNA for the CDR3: TGTGCCAGCAGCTACGACATCGGGGCTAGCTCTGGAAACACCATATATTTT.

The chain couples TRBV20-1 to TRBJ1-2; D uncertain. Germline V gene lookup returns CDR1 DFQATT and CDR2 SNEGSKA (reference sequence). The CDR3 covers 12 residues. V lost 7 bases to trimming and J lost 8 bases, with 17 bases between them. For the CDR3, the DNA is TGCAGTGTTCGAGCCACCCAGCGGGGCTACACCTTC. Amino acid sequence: CSVRATQRGYTF.

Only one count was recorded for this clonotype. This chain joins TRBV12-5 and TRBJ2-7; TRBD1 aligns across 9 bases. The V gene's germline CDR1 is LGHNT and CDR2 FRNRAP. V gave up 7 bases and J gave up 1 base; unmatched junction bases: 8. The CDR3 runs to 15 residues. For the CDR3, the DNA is TGTGCTAGTGCAGACCCGGGACAGGGATCCTACGAGCAGTACTTC. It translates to CASADPGQGSYEQYF. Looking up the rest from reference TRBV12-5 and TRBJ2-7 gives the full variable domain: DARVTQTPRHKVTEMGQEVTMRCQPILGHNTVFWYRQTMMQGLELLAYFRNRAPLDDSGMPKDRFSAEMPDATLATLKIQPSEPRDSAVYFCASADPGQGSYEQYFGPGTRLTVT.

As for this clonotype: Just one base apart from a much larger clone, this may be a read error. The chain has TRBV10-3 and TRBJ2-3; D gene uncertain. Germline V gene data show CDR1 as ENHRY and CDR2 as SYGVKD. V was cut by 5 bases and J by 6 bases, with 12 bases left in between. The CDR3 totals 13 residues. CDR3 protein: CAISFGPVDTQYF. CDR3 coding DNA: TGTGCCATCAGTTTTGGACCCGTGGATACGCAGTATTTT.

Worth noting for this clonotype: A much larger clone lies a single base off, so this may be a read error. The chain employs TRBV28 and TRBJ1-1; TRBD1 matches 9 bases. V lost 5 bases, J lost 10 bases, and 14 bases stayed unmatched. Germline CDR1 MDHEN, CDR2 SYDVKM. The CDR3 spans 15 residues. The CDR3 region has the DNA TGTGCCAGCAGTGATCCGGGACAGGGAGGAGGAGGAGCTTTCTTT. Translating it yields CASSDPGQGGGGAFF.

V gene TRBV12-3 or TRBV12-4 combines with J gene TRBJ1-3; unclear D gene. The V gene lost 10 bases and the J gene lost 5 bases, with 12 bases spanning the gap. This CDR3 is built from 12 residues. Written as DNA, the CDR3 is TGTGCCACCCGGAACAGCCGAAACACCATATATTTT. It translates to CATRNSRNTIYF.

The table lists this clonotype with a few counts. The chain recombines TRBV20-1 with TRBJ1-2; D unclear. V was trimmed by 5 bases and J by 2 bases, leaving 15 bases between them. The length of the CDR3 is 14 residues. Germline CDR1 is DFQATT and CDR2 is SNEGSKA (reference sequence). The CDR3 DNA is TGCAGTGCTTCAACTGGAAAGATAAACTATGGCTACACCTTC. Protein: CSASTGKINYGYTF.

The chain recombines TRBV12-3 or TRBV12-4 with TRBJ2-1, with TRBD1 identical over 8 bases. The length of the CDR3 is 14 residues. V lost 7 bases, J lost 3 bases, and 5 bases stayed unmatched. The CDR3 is CASNPGQVYNEQFF. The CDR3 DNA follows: TGTGCCAGCAACCCGGGACAGGTCTACAATGAGCAGTTCTTC.

CDR3 sequence: CSASGVRGVTEAFF. The CDR3 DNA reads as TGCAGTGCTAGTGGAGTTCGGGGGGTGACTGAAGCTTTCTTT. The chain couples TRBV20-1 to TRBJ1-1; maybe TRBD1 (5 bases). The CDR3 totals 14 residues. Trimming left V 3 bases short and J 5 bases short, with 16 bases between. Germline CDR1 is DFQATT and CDR2 is SNEGSKA (reference sequence).

CDR3 DNA: TGTGCCAGCAGCGGGGGACACCACATGAACACTGAAGCTTTCTTT. Its translation: CASSGGHHMNTEAFF. The chain uses TRBV5-6 and TRBJ1-1, with D maybe TRBD1 (6 bases). This CDR3 is 15 amino acids long. Trimming stripped 4 bases from V and 0 bases from J, with 13 bases between. Germline V gene sequence: CDR1 SGHDT, CDR2 YYEEEE.

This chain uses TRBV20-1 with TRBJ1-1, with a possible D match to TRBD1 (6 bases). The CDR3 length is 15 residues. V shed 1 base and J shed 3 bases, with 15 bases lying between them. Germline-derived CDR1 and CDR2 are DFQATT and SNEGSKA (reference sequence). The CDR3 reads CSARGGERGDTEAFF. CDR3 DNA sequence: TGCAGTGCTAGAGGGGGGGAAAGGGGGGACACTGAAGCTTTCTTT.

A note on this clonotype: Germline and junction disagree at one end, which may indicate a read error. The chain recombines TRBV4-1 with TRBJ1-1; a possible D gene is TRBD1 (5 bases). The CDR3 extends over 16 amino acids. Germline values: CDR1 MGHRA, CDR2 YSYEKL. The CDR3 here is CASSQDSWQQDTGAFF. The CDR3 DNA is TGCGCCAGCAGCCAAGATTCATGGCAGCAGGACACTGGAGCTTTCTTT.

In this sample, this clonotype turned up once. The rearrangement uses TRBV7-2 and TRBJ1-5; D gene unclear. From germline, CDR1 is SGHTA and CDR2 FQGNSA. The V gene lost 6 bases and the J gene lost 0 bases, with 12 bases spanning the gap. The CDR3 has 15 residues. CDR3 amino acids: CASSYTAYSNQPQHF. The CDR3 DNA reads TGTGCCAGCAGTTACACCGCTTATAGCAATCAGCCCCAGCATTTT.

CDR3 in DNA: TGTGCCAGCAGTTTAGGGTTCAAGGAGCCCCAGCATTTT. This translates into CASSLGFKEPQHF. This sequence joins TRBV12-3 or TRBV12-4 and TRBJ1-5, with no clear D. Trimming cost V 1 base and J 8 bases, with 9 bases left between them. The CDR3 sequence is 13 residues long.

The CDR3 sequence is CSAYRGPEAFF. The CDR3 nucleotides are TGCAGTGCTTACAGGGGTCCTGAAGCTTTCTTT. This chain joins TRBV20-1 and TRBJ1-1; 7 bases align to TRBD1. The CDR3 length is 11 residues. After removal of 5 bases from V and 6 bases from J, the junction contained 3 bases not matched to a gene. The germline gives CDR1 DFQATT, CDR2 SNEGSKA (reference sequence).

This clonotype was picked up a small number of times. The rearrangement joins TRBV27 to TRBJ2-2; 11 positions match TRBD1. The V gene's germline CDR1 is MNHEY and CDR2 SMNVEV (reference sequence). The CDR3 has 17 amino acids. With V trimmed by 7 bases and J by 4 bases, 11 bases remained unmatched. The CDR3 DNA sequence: TGTGCCAGCACCCTGCTTACCGGGACAGGGGGCACCGGGGAGCTGTTTTTT. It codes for CASTLLTGTGGTGELFF.